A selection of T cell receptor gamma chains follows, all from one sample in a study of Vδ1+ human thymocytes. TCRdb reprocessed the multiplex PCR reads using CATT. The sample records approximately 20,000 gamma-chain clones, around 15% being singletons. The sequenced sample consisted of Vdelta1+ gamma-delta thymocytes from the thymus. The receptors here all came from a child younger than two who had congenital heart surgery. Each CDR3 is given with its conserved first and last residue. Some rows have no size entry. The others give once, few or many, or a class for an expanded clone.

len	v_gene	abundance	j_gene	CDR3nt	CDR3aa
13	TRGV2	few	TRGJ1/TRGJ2	TGTGCCACCTGGGACGGACTGTATTATAAGAAACTCTTT	CATWDGLYYKKLF
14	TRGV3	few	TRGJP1	TGTGCCACCTGGGACGGGGGTTTCCGAAGGTTCAAGATATTT	CATWDGGFRRFKIF
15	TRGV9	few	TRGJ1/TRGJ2	TGTGCCTTGTGGGAGGTGCACGGTCGAAATTATAAGAAACTCTTT	CALWEVHGRNYKKLF
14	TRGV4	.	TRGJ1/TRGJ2	TGTGCCACCTGGGATGGGCGGTTGTATTATAAGAAACTCTTT	CATWDGRLYYKKLF
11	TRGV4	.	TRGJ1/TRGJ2	TGTGCCACCTGGAAGAACCGAAAGAAACTCTTT	CATWKNRKKLF
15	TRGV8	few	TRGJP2	TGTGCCACCTGGGAGATATATAGTAGTGATTGGATCAAGACGTTT	CATWEIYSSDWIKTF
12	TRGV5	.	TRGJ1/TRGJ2	TGTGCCACCTGGGACATCCATTATAAGAAACTCTTT	CATWDIHYKKLF
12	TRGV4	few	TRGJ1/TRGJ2	TGTGCCACCTGGGATTTCGTTCGCATTGTGCTCTTT	CATWDFVRIVLF
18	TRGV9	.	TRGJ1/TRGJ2	TGTGCCTTGTTTATAGTGGGAAGACATACCAAGATTTATTATAAGAAACTCTTT	CALFIVGRHTKIYYKKLF
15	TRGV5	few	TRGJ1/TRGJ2	TGTGCCACCTGGGACAGGCCCCCGTTATTATATAAGAAACTCTTT	CATWDRPPLLYKKLF
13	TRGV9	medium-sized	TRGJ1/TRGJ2	TGTGCCTTGTGGGAGTCGTGGGCATATAAGAAACTCTTT	CALWESWAYKKLF
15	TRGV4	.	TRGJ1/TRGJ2	TGTGCCACCTGGAATGGGAGGTCCCCTTATTATAAGAAACTCTTT	CATWNGRSPYYKKLF
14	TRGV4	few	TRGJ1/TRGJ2	TGTGCCACCTGGGATGGGCCCAGAGGTTATAAGAAACTCTTT	CATWDGPRGYKKLF
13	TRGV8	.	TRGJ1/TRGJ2	TGTGCCACCTGGGATAGAGGGCATTATAAGAAACTCTTT	CATWDRGHYKKLF
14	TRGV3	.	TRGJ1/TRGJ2	TGTGCCACCTGGGACAGGCGCGGTTATTATAAGAAACTCTTT	CATWDRRGYYKKLF
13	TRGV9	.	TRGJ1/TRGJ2	TGTGCCTTGTGGGACCATTTAGGATATAAGAAACTCTTT	CALWDHLGYKKLF
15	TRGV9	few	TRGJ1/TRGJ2	TGTGCCTTGTGGGAGGCCCCCCCCGACCTCCCAAAGAAACTCTTT	CALWEAPPDLPKKLF
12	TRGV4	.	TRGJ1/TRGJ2	TGTGCCACCTGGAGTAGGTCTGGGGAGAAACTCTTT	CATWSRSGEKLF
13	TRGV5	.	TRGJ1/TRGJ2	TGTGCCACCTGGGACAGGCCTGCTTATAAGAAACTCTTT	CATWDRPAYKKLF
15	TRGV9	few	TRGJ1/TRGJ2	TGTGCCTTGTGGGAGGTGCAGGTCGTTTATTATAAGAAACTCTTT	CALWEVQVVYYKKLF
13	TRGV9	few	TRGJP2	TGTGCCTTGTGGGCGGGAGGTGATTGGATCAAGACGTTT	CALWAGGDWIKTF
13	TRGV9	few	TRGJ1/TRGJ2	TGTGCCTTGTGGGGTACCTCTTATTATAAGAAACTCTTT	CALWGTSYYKKLF
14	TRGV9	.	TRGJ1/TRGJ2	TGTGCCTTGTGGGAGGTCCCCCCTTATTATAAGAAACTCTTT	CALWEVPPYYKKLF
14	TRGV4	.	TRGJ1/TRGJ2	TGTGCCACCTGGAAACGTTTTCAGGGTTATAAGAAACTCTTT	CATWKRFQGYKKLF
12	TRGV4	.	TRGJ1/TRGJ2	TGTGCCACCTGGACTTATTATTATAAGAAACTCTTT	CATWTYYYKKLF
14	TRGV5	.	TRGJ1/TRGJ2	TGTGCCACCTGGCAAGTTTCGAATTATTATAAGAAACTCTTT	CATWQVSNYYKKLF
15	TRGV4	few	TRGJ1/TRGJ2	TGTGCCACCTGGGATGGGCCTCGGAATTATTATAAGAAACTCTTT	CATWDGPRNYYKKLF
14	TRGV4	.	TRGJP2	TGTGCCACCTGGGATGAGGGTAGTGATTGGATCAAGACGTTT	CATWDEGSDWIKTF
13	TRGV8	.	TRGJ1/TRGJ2	TGTGCCACCTGGGATCGCCGCATAGGGAAGAAACTCTTT	CATWDRRIGKKLF
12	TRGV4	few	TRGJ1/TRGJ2	TGTGCCACCTGGGATGAAAATTATAAGAAACTCTTT	CATWDENYKKLF
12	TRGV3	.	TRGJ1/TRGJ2	TGTGCCACCTGGGACCCCCCACAAGGGAAACTCTTT	CATWDPPQGKLF
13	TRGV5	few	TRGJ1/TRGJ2	TGTGCCACCTGGGACACCCAGTTTATTAAGAAACTCTTT	CATWDTQFIKKLF
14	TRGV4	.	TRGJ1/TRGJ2	TGTGCCACCTGGGATGGGCGAGAGATTTATAAGAAACTCTTT	CATWDGREIYKKLF
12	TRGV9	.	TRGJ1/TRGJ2	TGTGCCTTGTGGGATGTTGCTTATAAGAAACTCTTT	CALWDVAYKKLF
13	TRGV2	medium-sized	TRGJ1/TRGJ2	TGTGCCACCTGGGACGGTAATTATTATAAGAAACTCTTT	CATWDGNYYKKLF
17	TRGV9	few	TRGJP	TGTGCCTTGTGGGAGGTGTTGCTAGAGTTGGGCAAAAAAATCAAGGTATTT	CALWEVLLELGKKIKVF
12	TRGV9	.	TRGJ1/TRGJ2	TGTGCCTTGTGGGAGGTGGGGTCTAGGAAACTCTTT	CALWEVGSRKLF
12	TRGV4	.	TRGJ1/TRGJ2	TGTGCCACCTGGAATGGGAATTATAAGAAACTCTTT	CATWNGNYKKLF
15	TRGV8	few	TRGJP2	TGTGCCACCTGGGATCCCGAGAGTAGTGATTGGATCAAGACGTTT	CATWDPESSDWIKTF
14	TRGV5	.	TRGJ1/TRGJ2	TGTGCCACCTGGGACAACGGGTTTTATTATAAGAAACTCTTT	CATWDNGFYYKKLF
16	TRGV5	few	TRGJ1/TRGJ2	TGTGCCACCTGGGACAGGCCAACGACGAGTTATTATAAGAAACTCTTT	CATWDRPTTSYYKKLF
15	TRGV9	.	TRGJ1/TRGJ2	TGCGCCTTGTGGGAGGTGCGGTCGAATTATTATAAGAAACTCTTT	CALWEVRSNYYKKLF
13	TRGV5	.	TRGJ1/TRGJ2	TGTGCCACCTGGCCGAAGAATTATTATAAGAAACTCTTT	CATWPKNYYKKLF
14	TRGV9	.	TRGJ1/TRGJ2	TGTGCCTTGTGGGAGGCTCCCTTCGGAAATAAGAAACTCTTT	CALWEAPFGNKKLF
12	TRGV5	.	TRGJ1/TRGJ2	TGTGCCACCTGGGACAGGTATCATAAGAAACTCTTT	CATWDRYHKKLF
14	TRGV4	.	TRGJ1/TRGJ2	TGTGCCACCTGGGATGGGCGAGGGACCCTTGGGAAACTCTTT	CATWDGRGTLGKLF
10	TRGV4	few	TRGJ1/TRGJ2	TGTGCCACCTGGGCCAATAAGAAACTCTTT	CATWANKKLF
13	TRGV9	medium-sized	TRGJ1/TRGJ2	TGTGCCTTGTGGGAGGTGTTTCATTATAAGAAACTCTTT	CALWEVFHYKKLF
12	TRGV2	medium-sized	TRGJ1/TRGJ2	TGTGCCACCTGGGACGGAAATTATAAGAAACTCTTT	CATWDGNYKKLF
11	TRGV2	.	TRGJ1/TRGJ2	TGTGCCACCTGGGACGGGCAGAAGAAACTCTTT	CATWDGQKKLF
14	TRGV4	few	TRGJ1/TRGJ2	TGTGCCACCTGGAAATGGGGGATTTATTATAAGAAACTCTTT	CATWKWGIYYKKLF
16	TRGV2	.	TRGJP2	TGTGCCACCTGGGACGTGGGCATGGGTAGTGATTGGATCAAGACGTTT	CATWDVGMGSDWIKTF
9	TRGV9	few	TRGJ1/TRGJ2	TGTGCCCCCAAGGATAAGAAACTCTTT	CAPKDKKLF
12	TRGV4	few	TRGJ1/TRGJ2	TGTGCCACCTGGGCACCCTATTATAAGAAACTCTTT	CATWAPYYKKLF
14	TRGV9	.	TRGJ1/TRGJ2	TGTGCCTTGTGGGAGAGGGACTTTGATTATAAGAAACTCTTT	CALWERDFDYKKLF